This T cell receptor beta chain was documented in a study of blood T cell repertoires in COVID-19. Study in general: PBMCs, B-cell-depleted T cells, or T cells provided the cDNA or gDNA that made up the material.

V lost 5 bases, J lost 7 bases, and 14 bases lay in between. The CDR3 extends over 13 amino acids. In germline, CDR1 is GTSNPN, CDR2 SVGIG (reference sequence). This table comes from immunoSEQ multiplex PCR, and its TCRdb copy is limited to in-frame clones, with some not included. The table has some 300,000 clones, 88% seen once. The sequencing sample was made of peripheral blood. V and J are TRBV30 and TRBJ1-4, with a possible D match to TRBD1 (6 bases). This clonotype was obtained from a woman aged 30 to 39 who had recovered from COVID-19. CDR3 coding DNA: TGTGCCTGGGCCAGGGGAATGGCTGAAAAACTGTTTTTT. Protein product: CAWARGMAEKLFF.